The clone carrying this TCR beta chain was recorded at least ten times. This CDR3 has 14 amino acids. Germline V gives CDR1 WSHSY, CDR2 SAAADI. V lost 6 bases and J 0 bases, leaving 11 bases between the germline ends. The data were taken from a study of T cell repertoires in cytomegalovirus infection. MiXCR, applied by TCRdb to the reads, yields one record per CDR3 protein. The data show around 170,000 distinct CDR3 sequences, approximately 15% seen once. The specimen sequenced was PBMCs. The chain is built from TRBV10-2 and TRBJ1-2, with D perhaps matching TRBD1 (6 bases). The receptor was derived from a human donor in good health (CMV status not recorded). Some clones in this sample may be carry-over from other donors' samples. CDR3 sequence reads: CASSRDKANYGYTF. The CDR3 nucleotides read TGCGCCAGCAGCCGGGACAAGGCTAACTATGGCTACACCTTC.